The sequence of this T cell receptor beta chain was determined in a study of blood T cells in healthy people across ages. With a J-beta primer mix and a sample-barcoded 5' primer, a second PCR ran roughly 6 to 12 cycles. TCRdb redid the calling of the 5' RACE reads with MiXCR, one entry per CDR3 protein. The table includes about 830,000 distinct CDR3 sequences, 60% to 80% detected once. This clonotype has a count of ten or more. There are 14 residues in the CDR3. V shed 5 bases and J shed 4 bases, with 14 bases lying between them. The V gene is TRBV12-3 or TRBV12-4, the J gene TRBJ1-2; D is undetermined. The receptor's source is a man aged 25 to 40 in good health. Sequenced material: blood. The CDR3 DNA reads as TGTGCCAGCAGTCTCCGCCAGTTCACCTATGGCTACACCTTC. This gives the protein CASSLRQFTYGYTF.